What follows are 8 T cell receptor beta chains derived from one specimen sequenced in a study of blood T cell repertoires in COVID-19. The repertoire was sequenced with immunoSEQ multiplex PCR; TCRdb's copy has only in-frame clones and lacks some. The sample holds about 76,000 clones, over 80% seen once. The sequencing input was peripheral blood. The receptors originated from a man between 50 and 59 years old with active COVID-19.

The chain recombines TRBV5-1 with TRBJ1-2; D unresolved. The CDR3 is 13 residues long. V was trimmed by 4 bases and J by 3 bases, leaving 10 bases between them. Looked up from germline, CDR1 is SGHRS and CDR2 is YFSETQ. The CDR3: CASSLGTDYGYTF. In nucleotides, the CDR3 is TGCGCCAGCAGCCTCGGAACAGACTATGGCTACACCTTC.

The rearrangement joins TRBV11-3 to TRBJ2-5, with a possible D match to TRBD2 (6 bases). The CDR3 is made up of 15 amino acids. Trimming shortened V by 5 bases and J by 4 bases, and 17 bases separated the two germline ends. Germline V gene data show CDR1 as SGHNT and CDR2 as YENEEA. CDR3 protein: CASSPQRGGRETQYF. CDR3 DNA: TGTGCCAGCAGCCCACAGCGAGGAGGGCGAGAGACCCAGTACTTC.

The chain recombines TRBV4-2 with TRBJ2-2, with TRBD1 identical over 8 bases. The germline CDR1 and CDR2 sequences are LGHNA and YNFKEQ. This CDR3 comprises 15 residues. The V and J ends lost 4 bases and 4 bases, in that order; junction bases with no gene match: 5. The CDR3 protein is CASSPQGGGTGELFF. The DNA of the CDR3 is TGTGCCAGCAGCCCACAGGGGGGCGGCACCGGGGAGCTGTTTTTT.

The V gene is TRBV24-1, the J gene TRBJ2-3; 8 bases are shared with TRBD2. The V gene's germline CDR1 is KGHDR and CDR2 SFDVKD. V shed 7 bases, J shed 1 base, and the junction held 18 bases outside the gene matches. The CDR3 length is 19 residues. In DNA form, the CDR3 reads TGTGCCACCAGCGGACAACGGGGGGGTAGCGGGGAGCGCACAGATACGCAGTATTTT. Its translation: CATSGQRGGSGERTDTQYF.

J is TRBJ2-5 and V is TRBV7-2; D might be TRBD2 (6 bases). Germline V lookup: CDR1 SGHTA, CDR2 FQGNSA. This CDR3 spans 13 amino acids. The germline V and J ends were trimmed by 5 bases and 7 bases, with 14 bases remaining between them. This CDR3 reads CASSPEEGRTQYF. The CDR3 nucleotides read TGTGCCAGCAGCCCAGAGGAGGGTAGGACCCAGTACTTC.

This chain joins TRBV19 and TRBJ2-7, with TRBD1 matching over 7 bases. The CDR3 is made up of 14 amino acids. With V trimmed by 1 base and J by 4 bases, 4 bases remained unmatched. Germline loops: CDR1 LNHDA, CDR2 SQIVND (reference sequence). CDR3 in amino acids: CASSIAYRGYEQYF. The CDR3 coding sequence is TGTGCCAGTAGTATAGCTTACAGGGGTTACGAGCAGTACTTC.

The V gene is TRBV7-9, the J gene TRBJ2-3; 9 bases line up with TRBD1. Germline V gene data show CDR1 as SEHNR and CDR2 as FQNEAQ (reference sequence). V gave up 11 bases and J gave up 5 bases; unmatched junction bases: 14. The CDR3 covers 15 residues. CDR3: CAAAGRTGVRDTQYF. The CDR3 nucleotides read TGTGCCGCCGCCGGCCGGACAGGGGTTCGAGATACGCAGTATTTT.

The chain recombines TRBV18 with TRBJ1-4; D remains ambiguous. V gave up 3 bases and J gave up 7 bases, with 9 bases separating them. The length of the CDR3 is 13 residues. Germline assignment: CDR1 KGHSH and CDR2 LQKENI. The CDR3 DNA reads as TGTGCCAGCTCACCGGTCGGGGTTGAAAAACTGTTTTTT. Translated, it gives CASSPVGVEKLFF.